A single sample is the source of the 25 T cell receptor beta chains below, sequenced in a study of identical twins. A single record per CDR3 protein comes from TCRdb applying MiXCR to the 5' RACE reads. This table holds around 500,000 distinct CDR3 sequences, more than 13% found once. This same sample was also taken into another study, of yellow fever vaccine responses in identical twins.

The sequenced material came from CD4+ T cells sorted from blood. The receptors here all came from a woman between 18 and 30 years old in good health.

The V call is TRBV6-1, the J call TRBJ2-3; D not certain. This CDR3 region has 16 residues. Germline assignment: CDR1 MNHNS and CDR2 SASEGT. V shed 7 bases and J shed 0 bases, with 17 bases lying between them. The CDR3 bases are TGTGCCAGCACCCTATCCAGTGGTGAGAGCACAGATACGCAGTATTTT. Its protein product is CASTLSSGESTDTQYF.

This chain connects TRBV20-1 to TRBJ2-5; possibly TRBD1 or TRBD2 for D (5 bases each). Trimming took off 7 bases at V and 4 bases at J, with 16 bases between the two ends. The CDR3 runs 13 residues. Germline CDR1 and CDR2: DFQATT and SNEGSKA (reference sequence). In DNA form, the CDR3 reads TGCAGTGGCCTGTTGGGGGATGGAGAGACCCAGTACTTC. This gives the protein CSGLLGDGETQYF.

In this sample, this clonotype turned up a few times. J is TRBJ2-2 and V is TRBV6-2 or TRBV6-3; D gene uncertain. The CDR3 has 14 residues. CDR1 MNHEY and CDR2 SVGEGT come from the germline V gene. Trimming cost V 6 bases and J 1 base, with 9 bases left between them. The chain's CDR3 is CASSQSRNTGELFF. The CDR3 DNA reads TGTGCCAGCAGCCAGAGCCGGAACACCGGGGAGCTGTTTTTT.

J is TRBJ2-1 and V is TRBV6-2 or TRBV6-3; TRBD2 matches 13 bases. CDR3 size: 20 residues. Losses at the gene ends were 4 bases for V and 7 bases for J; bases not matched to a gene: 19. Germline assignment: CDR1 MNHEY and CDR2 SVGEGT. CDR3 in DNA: TGTGCCAGCAGTTTTAGAGACAGAGTTACTAGCGGGAGGGCCCCGAATGAGCAGTTCTTC. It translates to CASSFRDRVTSGRAPNEQFF.

In nucleotides, the CDR3 is TGCAGTGCTAGGAGCGGGAGTGGGGCAGATACGCAGTATTTT. Its protein is CSARSGSGADTQYF. This chain connects TRBV20-1 to TRBJ2-3, with 8 bases lining up with TRBD2. Germline lookup yields CDR1 DFQATT and CDR2 SNEGSKA (reference sequence). This CDR3 is built from 14 residues. V trimming: 3 bases; J trimming: 4 bases; junction bases outside the gene matches: 6.

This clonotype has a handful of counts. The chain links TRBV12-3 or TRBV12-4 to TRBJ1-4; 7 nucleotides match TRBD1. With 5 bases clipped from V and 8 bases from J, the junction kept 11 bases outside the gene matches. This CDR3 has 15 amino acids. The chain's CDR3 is CASSARQGWDEKLFF. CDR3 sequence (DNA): TGTGCCAGCAGTGCCCGACAGGGTTGGGACGAAAAACTGTTTTTT.

Here the CDR3 reads CASSQTRAGKSYEQYF. As DNA, the CDR3 is TGTGCCAGCAGCCAGACACGAGCCGGGAAGTCCTACGAGCAGTACTTC. This chain connects TRBV28 to TRBJ2-7; a weak D match, TRBD2 (5 bases). V was pared by 6 bases and J by 1 base, with 19 bases between. CDR3 size: 16 residues. The germline CDR1 and CDR2 sequences are MDHEN and SYDVKM.

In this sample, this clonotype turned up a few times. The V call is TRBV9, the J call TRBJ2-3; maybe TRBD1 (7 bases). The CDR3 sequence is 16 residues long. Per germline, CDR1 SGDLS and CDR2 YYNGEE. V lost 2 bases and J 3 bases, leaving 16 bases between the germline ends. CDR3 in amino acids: CASSVGGGGKTDTQYF. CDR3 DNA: TGTGCCAGCAGCGTGGGAGGAGGGGGCAAGACAGATACGCAGTATTTT.

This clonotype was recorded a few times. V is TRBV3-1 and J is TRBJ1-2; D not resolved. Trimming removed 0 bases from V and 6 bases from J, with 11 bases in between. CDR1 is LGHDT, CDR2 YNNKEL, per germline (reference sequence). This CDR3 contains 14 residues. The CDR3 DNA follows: TGTGCCAGCAGCCAAGAAGGTCTATCGAATGGCTACACCTTC. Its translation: CASSQEGLSNGYTF. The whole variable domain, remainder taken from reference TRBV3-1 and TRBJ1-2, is DTAVSQTPKYLVTQMGNDKSIKCEQNLGHDTMYWYKQDSKKFLKIMFSYNNKELIINETVPNRFSPKSPDKAHLNLHINSLELGDSAVYFCASSQEGLSNGYTFGSGTRLTVV.

The CDR3 DNA is TGCAGTGCTATTCCTACAGAGACCCAGTACTTC. Amino acids: CSAIPTETQYF. The rearrangement joins TRBV20-1 to TRBJ2-5; D is unclear. V lost 4 bases to trimming and J lost 4 bases, with 7 bases between them. Germline CDR1 and CDR2: DFQATT and SNEGSKA (reference sequence). There are 11 residues in the CDR3.

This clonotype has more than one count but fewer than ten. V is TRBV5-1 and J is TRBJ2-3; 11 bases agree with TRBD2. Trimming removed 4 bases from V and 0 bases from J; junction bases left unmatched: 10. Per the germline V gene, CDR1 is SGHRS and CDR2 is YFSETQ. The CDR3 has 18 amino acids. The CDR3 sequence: CASSQTSGTAASTDTQYF. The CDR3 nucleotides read TGCGCCAGCAGCCAGACTAGCGGGACAGCTGCTAGCACAGATACGCAGTATTTT.

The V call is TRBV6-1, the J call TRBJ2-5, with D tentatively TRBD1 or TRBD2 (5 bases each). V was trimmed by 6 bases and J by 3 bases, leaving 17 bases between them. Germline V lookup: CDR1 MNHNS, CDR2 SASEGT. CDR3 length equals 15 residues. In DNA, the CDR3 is TGTGCCAGCAGAGAGGGGTCTAAGGGGAAAGAGACCCAGTACTTC. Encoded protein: CASREGSKGKETQYF.

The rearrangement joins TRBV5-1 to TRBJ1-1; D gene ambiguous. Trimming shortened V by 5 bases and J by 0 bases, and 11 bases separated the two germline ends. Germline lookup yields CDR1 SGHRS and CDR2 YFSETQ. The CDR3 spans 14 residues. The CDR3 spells CASRRAEMNTEAFF. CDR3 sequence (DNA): TGCGCCAGCAGACGAGCAGAAATGAACACTGAAGCTTTCTTT.

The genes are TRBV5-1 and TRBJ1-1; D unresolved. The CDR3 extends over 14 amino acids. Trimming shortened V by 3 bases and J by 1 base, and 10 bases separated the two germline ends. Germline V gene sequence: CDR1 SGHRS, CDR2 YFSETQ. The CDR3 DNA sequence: TGCGCCAGCAGCTACGCGACACAGAACACTGAAGCTTTCTTT. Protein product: CASSYATQNTEAFF.

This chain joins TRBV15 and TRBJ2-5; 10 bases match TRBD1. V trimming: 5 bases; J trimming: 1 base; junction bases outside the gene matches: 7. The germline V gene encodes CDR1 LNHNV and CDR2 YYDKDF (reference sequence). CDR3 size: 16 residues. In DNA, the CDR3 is TGTGCCACCAGCCATGGGGACAGGGGTTCCCAAGAGACCCAGTACTTC. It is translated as CATSHGDRGSQETQYF.

The CDR3: CAISDRSNEQFF. CDR3 sequence (DNA): TGTGCCATATCAGACAGAAGCAATGAGCAGTTCTTC. This chain links TRBV10-3 with TRBJ2-1; possible D gene TRBD1, 5 bases. The CDR3 runs to 12 residues. From germline, CDR1 is ENHRY and CDR2 SYGVKD. V dropped 9 bases and J dropped 6 bases, with 12 bases sitting between them.

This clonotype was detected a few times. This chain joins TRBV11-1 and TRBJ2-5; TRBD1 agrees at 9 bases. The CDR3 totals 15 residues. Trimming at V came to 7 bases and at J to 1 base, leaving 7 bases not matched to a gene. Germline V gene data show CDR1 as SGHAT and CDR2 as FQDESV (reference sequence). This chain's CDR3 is CASNIHRGPQETQYF. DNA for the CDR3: TGTGCCAGCAACATACACAGGGGGCCCCAAGAGACCCAGTACTTC.

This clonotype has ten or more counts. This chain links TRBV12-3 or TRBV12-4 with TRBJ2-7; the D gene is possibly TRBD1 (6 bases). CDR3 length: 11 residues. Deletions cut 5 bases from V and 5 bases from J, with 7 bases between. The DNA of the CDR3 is TGTGCCAGCAGTCACAGGGACGAGCAGTACTTC. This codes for CASSHRDEQYF.

CDR3 DNA: TGTGCCAGCACCTACGACAGGGACACCGGGGAGCTGTTTTTT. It specifies CASTYDRDTGELFF. The chain joins TRBV7-3 to TRBJ2-2; the match to TRBD1 covers 7 bases. The CDR3 length is 14 residues. CDR1 and CDR2 from the germline V gene are SGHTA and FQGTGA. The V gene end was trimmed by 7 bases and the J gene end by 3 bases; junction bases not matched to a gene: 5.

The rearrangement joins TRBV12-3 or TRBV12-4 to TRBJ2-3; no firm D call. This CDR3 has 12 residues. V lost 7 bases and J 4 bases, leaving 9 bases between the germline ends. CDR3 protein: CASNADADTQYF. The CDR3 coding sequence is TGTGCCAGCAACGCAGACGCAGATACGCAGTATTTT.

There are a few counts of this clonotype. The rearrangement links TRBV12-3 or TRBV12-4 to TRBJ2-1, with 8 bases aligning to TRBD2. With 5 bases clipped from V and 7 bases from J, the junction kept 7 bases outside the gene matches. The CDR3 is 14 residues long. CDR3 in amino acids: CASSPPGLGNEQFF. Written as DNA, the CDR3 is TGTGCCAGCAGTCCTCCGGGACTAGGGAATGAGCAGTTCTTC.

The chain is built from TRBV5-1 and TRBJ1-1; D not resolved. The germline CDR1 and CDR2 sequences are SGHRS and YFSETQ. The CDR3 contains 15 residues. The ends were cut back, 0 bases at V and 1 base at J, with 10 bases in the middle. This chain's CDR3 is CASSLERVTNTEAFF. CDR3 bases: TGCGCCAGCAGCTTGGAGCGGGTGACGAACACTGAAGCTTTCTTT.

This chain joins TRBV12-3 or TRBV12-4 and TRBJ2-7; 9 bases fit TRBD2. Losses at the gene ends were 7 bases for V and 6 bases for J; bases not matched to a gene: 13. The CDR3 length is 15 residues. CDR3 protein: CASTIGGVAGVEQYF. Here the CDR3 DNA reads TGTGCCAGCACGATCGGGGGAGTAGCGGGGGTCGAGCAGTACTTC.

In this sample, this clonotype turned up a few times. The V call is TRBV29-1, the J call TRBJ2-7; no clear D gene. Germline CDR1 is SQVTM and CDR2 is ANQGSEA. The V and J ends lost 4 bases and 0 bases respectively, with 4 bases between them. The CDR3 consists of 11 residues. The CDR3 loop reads CSVGNSYEQYF. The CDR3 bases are TGCAGCGTTGGCAACTCCTACGAGCAGTACTTC.

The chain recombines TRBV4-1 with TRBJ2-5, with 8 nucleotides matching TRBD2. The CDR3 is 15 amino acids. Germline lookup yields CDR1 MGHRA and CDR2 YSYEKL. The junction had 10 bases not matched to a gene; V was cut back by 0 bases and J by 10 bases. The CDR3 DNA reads TGCGCCAGCAGCCAAGAAGCGGCTAGCGGGTGGAACCAGTACTTC. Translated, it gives CASSQEAASGWNQYF.